These T cell receptor beta chains were read from a single sample in a study of Ad26.COV2.S vaccination and SARS-CoV-2 variants. Sequenced by immunoSEQ multiplex PCR; TCRdb stores in-frame clones only, minus some. This sample has hundreds of thousands of clones, with roughly nine tenths found just once. The sequenced sample was peripheral blood, obtained in a trial of Ad26.COV2.S vaccine versus placebo. These receptor sequences come from a person aged 18-60 years who received the Ad26.COV2.S COVID-19 vaccine or a placebo. CDR3s include the opening cysteine and the closing phenylalanine or tryptophan. The D gene is left open where the match is weak. Some rows have no size entry. The others give once, few or many, or a class for an expanded clone.

TRBJ1-5	.	TRBV4-3	.	CASSQDFGTDRIHQPQHF	TGCGCCAGCAGCCAAGATTTCGGGACCGACAGAATACATCAGCCCCAGCATTTT
TRBJ1-2	.	TRBV6-5	.	CASSYRQHSNYGYTF	TGTGCCAGCAGTTACCGACAGCACTCTAACTATGGCTACACCTTC
TRBJ1-6	.	TRBV27	TRBD1	CASSIGLRGRGSPLHF	TGTGCCAGCTCCATAGGGCTCAGGGGGCGGGGATCACCCCTCCACTTT
TRBJ1-2	.	TRBV6-5	.	CASSHEPGGGYTF	TGTGCCAGCAGTCACGAGCCAGGAGGAGGCTACACCTTC
TRBJ2-1	once	TRBV7-8	.	CASSLTRNEQFF	TGTGCCAGCAGCTTAACTCGTAATGAGCAGTTCTTC
TRBJ1-5	.	TRBV30	.	CAWRIGSGVGPQHF	TGTGCCTGGAGGATCGGGTCAGGTGTTGGTCCCCAGCATTTT
TRBJ1-1	few	TRBV7-3	.	CASSPGPYTEAFF	TGTGCCAGCAGCCCCGGACCTTACACTGAAGCTTTCTTT
TRBJ2-1	.	TRBV3-1/TRBV3-2	TRBD2	CASSQTGLAAYNEQFF	TGTGCCAGCAGCCAGACGGGACTAGCGGCGTACAATGAGCAGTTCTTC
TRBJ2-7	.	TRBV7-6	.	CASSLGRRGSSAYEQYF	TGTGCCAGCAGCTTGGGTAGGAGGGGGTCTAGCGCCTACGAGCAGTACTTC
TRBJ2-1	.	TRBV5-6	TRBD2	CASSRLTSGEYNEQFF	TGTGCCAGCAGCCGGTTGACTAGCGGGGAATACAATGAGCAGTTCTTC